These T cell receptor beta chains were read from a single sample in a study of cytomegalovirus exposure and HLA in healthy donors. Generated by immunoSEQ multiplex PCR, the TCRdb table keeps only in-frame clones and is missing some. This table has roughly 180,000 clones, 78% appearing once. Sequencing was done on a sample of PBMCs. The receptor source for this set is a woman aged 30 to 39 in good health and CMV-seropositive. CDR3s include the opening cysteine and the closing phenylalanine or tryptophan. D genes are given only for firm matches. Some rows have no size entry. The others give once, few or many, or a class for an expanded clone.

>NA|TRBJ2-1|TRBD2|TRBV7-2
TGTGCCAGCAGCCTGCCAAGAGAGCGGGGGAAGCAGTTCTTC
CASSLPRERGKQFF
>once|TRBJ1-2|NA|TRBV10-3
TGTGCCATCAGTCCACCAGATGGTGGCTACACCTTC
CAISPPDGGYTF
>NA|TRBJ2-2|NA|TRBV6-5
TGTGCCAGTGGGCGCGCCGGGGAGCTGTTTTTT
CASGRAGELFF
>NA|TRBJ2-2|NA|TRBV10-3
TGTGCCATCAGCGTCACCGGGGAGCTGTTTTTT
CAISVTGELFF
>NA|TRBJ2-3|TRBD2|TRBV7-9
TGTGCCAGCAGCTTTAGCGGGGGGGCAGATACGCAGTATTTT
CASSFSGGADTQYF
>NA|TRBJ2-7|NA|TRBV4-1
TGCGCCAGCAGCCAAGGGACGGGGGTCTACGAGCAGTACTTC
CASSQGTGVYEQYF
>few|TRBJ2-3|NA|TRBV5-6
TGTGCCAGCAGCGACTCCCAGGGGTTCCCAGATACGCAGTATTTT
CASSDSQGFPDTQYF
>NA|TRBJ2-7|NA|TRBV6-6
TGTGCCAGCAGTGACAGCTACGAGCAGTACTTC
CASSDSYEQYF
>NA|TRBJ2-7|NA|TRBV28
TGTGCCAGCAGTTTAGAGAGGGGAGGTAGTTACGAGCAGTACTTC
CASSLERGGSYEQYF
>NA|TRBJ2-7|NA|TRBV6-1
TGTGCCAGCACCGGGACTGGGAAAGAGCAGTACTTC
CASTGTGKEQYF
>NA|TRBJ2-1|TRBD2|TRBV15
TGTGCCACCAGCAGACTCGGGGGGGACACCGCCTACAATGAGCAGTTCTTC
CATSRLGGDTAYNEQFF
>NA|TRBJ2-5|NA|TRBV7-2
TGTGCCAGCAGCCCAGGTGTGACCCAGTACTTC
CASSPGVTQYF
>NA|TRBJ1-2|TRBD1|TRBV4-1
TGCGCCAGCAGCCAAGTGACAGGGATGGATGGCTACACCTTC
CASSQVTGMDGYTF
>once|TRBJ1-3|TRBD1|TRBV10-3
TGTGCCACCCAACAGGGGACGAGCTCTGGAAACACCATATATTTT
CATQQGTSSGNTIYF
>NA|TRBJ1-5|TRBD1|TRBV5-5
TGTGCCAGCAGCCATGGACAGGGGAATCAGCCCCAGCATTTT
CASSHGQGNQPQHF
>NA|TRBJ1-1|TRBD1|TRBV4-1
TGCGCCAGCAGACCTACAGGGGGCAACACTGAAGCTTTCTTT
CASRPTGGNTEAFF
>few|TRBJ2-1|NA|TRBV7-2
TGTGCCAGCAGCCCGCAACCCAGCTCCTACAATGAGCAGTTCTTC
CASSPQPSSYNEQFF
>NA|TRBJ1-2|NA|TRBV6-5
TGTGCCAGCACACGAGGGGGGGACGGGGGAGGCTACACCTTC
CASTRGGDGGGYTF
>few|TRBJ1-2|NA|TRBV6-1
TGTGCCAGCAGTCCACGGGTCTTGTGGGGCTACACCTTC
CASSPRVLWGYTF
>NA|TRBJ2-4|TRBD1|TRBV15
TGTGCCACCAGCAGAGCTGACAGGGTTGGAAACATTCAGTACTTC
CATSRADRVGNIQYF
>once|TRBJ1-1|NA|TRBV7-9
TGTGCCAGCAGCTTAAGTAAGGGGACTGAAGCTTTCTTT
CASSLSKGTEAFF
>once|TRBJ2-6|NA|TRBV5-4
TGTGCCAGCAGCCCCTGGGAGGGGGAAACCTCTGGGGCCAACGTCCTGACTTTC
CASSPWEGETSGANVLTF
>NA|TRBJ2-7|TRBD2|TRBV27
TGTGCCAGCAGTTTATCGCTAGCGGGTATAACCTACGAGCAGTACTTC
CASSLSLAGITYEQYF
>NA|TRBJ1-5|NA|TRBV6-1
TGTGCCAGCAGTGAAGCAGCAGGGTACAATCAGCCCCAGCATTTT
CASSEAAGYNQPQHF
>NA|TRBJ2-1|NA|TRBV7-8
TGTGCCAGCAGCTTAGTTGCCAACGAGGGGGGGCGGGTTAGCAATGAGCAGTTCTTC
CASSLVANEGGRVSNEQFF
>NA|TRBJ1-2|NA|TRBV19
TGTGCCAGTAGTTCTAGCATTTGGGCAGGCTACACCTTC
CASSSSIWAGYTF
>NA|TRBJ1-5|TRBD1|TRBV6-4
TGTGCCAGCAGCCCGACAGGGGTAAATCAGCCCCAGCATTTT
CASSPTGVNQPQHF
>NA|TRBJ2-7|NA|TRBV19
TGTGCCAGTAGTTCCAGGGGTTTACTCGCCTACGAGCAGTACTTC
CASSSRGLLAYEQYF
>NA|TRBJ1-5|TRBD1|TRBV7-9
TGTGCCAGCAGCCCACCCTCGCGGGACAGGGTCGATCAGCCCCAGCATTTT
CASSPPSRDRVDQPQHF
>NA|TRBJ1-5|TRBD1|TRBV4-1
TGCGCCAGCAGCCAATGGGACAGCACTAATCAGCCCCAGCATTTT
CASSQWDSTNQPQHF
>NA|TRBJ2-7|TRBD1|TRBV7-6
TGTGCCAGCAGCTTATCCCCCGGACAGGGAGAGGGCTCCTACGAGCAGTACTTC
CASSLSPGQGEGSYEQYF
>once|TRBJ2-7|NA|TRBV21-1
TGTGCCAGCAGCAAAAGGACTAGCGGGGGGAACAACGAGCAGTACTTC
CASSKRTSGGNNEQYF
>NA|TRBJ1-4|NA|TRBV19
TGTGCCAGTAGGGGACTTCGGAGGGCTAATGAAAAACTGTTTTTT
CASRGLRRANEKLFF
>NA|TRBJ2-3|NA|TRBV9
TGTGCCAGCAGCGCAGAAACCGGCCGGAGAAGCACAGATACGCAGTATTTT
CASSAETGRRSTDTQYF
>NA|TRBJ2-1|TRBD2|TRBV5-6
TGTGCCAGCAGCCTCCGGACTAGCGGGGTCAATGAGCAGTTCTTC
CASSLRTSGVNEQFF
>NA|TRBJ2-3|NA|TRBV6-6
TGTGCCAGCAATGCAATAGTTGTAGCCCGATCGGATACGCAGTATTTT
CASNAIVVARSDTQYF
>NA|TRBJ1-2|TRBD1|TRBV5-1
TGCGCCAGCAGCTTGGGATCGTTATCCCAGGGGGACTATGGCTACACCTTC
CASSLGSLSQGDYGYTF
>NA|TRBJ1-1|NA|TRBV19
TGTGCCAGTAGCCGAAACAGGGCCGCTGAAGCTTTCTTT
CASSRNRAAEAFF
>NA|TRBJ2-7|NA|TRBV28
TGTGCCAGCAGCCCATCTTATCTAGGGGCCTACGAGCAGTACTTC
CASSPSYLGAYEQYF